Sequencing of this T cell receptor beta chain was carried out in a study of T cell changes during pregnancy in multiple sclerosis. Repertoires were generated with immunoSEQ multiplex PCR, while TCRdb's copy carries only in-frame clones and drops some. The repertoire holds just over 35,000 clones, with about nine tenths as singletons. The sequenced sample was CD4+ T cells from peripheral blood mononuclear cells, obtained after pregnancy. This TCR was sampled from a female donor in good health, enrolled as a control in a pregnancy study.

DNA of the CDR3: TGCGCCAGCAGCCAGGAGGGGTTCTATGGCTACACCTTC. Translating it yields CASSQEGFYGYTF. The chain links TRBV5-1 to TRBJ1-2; TRBD1 might be the D (5 bases). The V gene's germline CDR1 is SGHRS and CDR2 YFSETQ. The germline V and J ends were trimmed by 4 bases and 4 bases, with 11 bases remaining between them. The CDR3 extends over 13 amino acids.